The sequence of this TCR beta chain was determined in a study of blood T cell repertoires in COVID-19. The overall study: There were acute and convalescent COVID-19 samples, and they came from the United States, Italy and Spain.

Under the authors' procedure: The assay estimated nucleated cells by amplifying reference gene primers. This table comes from immunoSEQ multiplex PCR, and its TCRdb copy is limited to in-frame clones, with some not included. V, J and clone size are those of that table, while D and trimming were read from the DNA. This table holds more than 95,000 clones, about 85% found once. In germline, CDR1 is SGHRS, CDR2 YFSETQ. CDR3 length equals 13 residues. The germline V and J ends were trimmed by 4 bases and 7 bases, with 13 bases remaining between them. The sequence was collected from a man between 50 and 59 years old with acute or convalescent COVID-19. The sample consisted of peripheral blood. The J gene is TRBJ2-3, the V gene TRBV5-1; weak D call: TRBD2 (5 bases). The CDR3 DNA follows: TGCGCCAGCAGCCCACCAGTCGGGAATACGCAGTATTTT. It specifies CASSPPVGNTQYF.